Ten or more counts support the clone carrying this T cell receptor beta chain. The data were obtained in a study of T cells in Graves' hyperthyroidism and ophthalmopathy. The V gene lost 4 bases and the J gene lost 0 bases, with 12 bases spanning the gap. Germline CDR1 and CDR2: SQVTM and ANQGSEA. The CDR3 totals 14 residues. Amplified TCR beta CDR3 regions came from RNA transcripts. With the HTBI primer set, the TCR CDR3 went through a first round of RT-PCR. TCRdb reanalysed the multiplex PCR reads using MiXCR and keeps one entry per CDR3 protein. The sample lists about half a million distinct CDR3 sequences; about 24% were seen once.

The sequenced sample consisted of blood. This rearrangement joins TRBV29-1 to TRBJ1-1; D remains unclear. This TCR came from a woman in her twenties or thirties with Graves' ophthalmopathy. The CDR3 loop reads CSVGEYSLNTEAFF. The CDR3 DNA is TGCAGCGTTGGAGAATACTCCCTGAACACTGAAGCTTTCTTT. The whole variable domain, filled in from reference TRBV29-1 and TRBJ1-1, reads SAVISQKPSRDICQRGTSLTIQCQVDSQVTMMFWYRQQPGQSLTLIATANQGSEATYESGFVIDKFPISRPNLTFSTLTVSNMSPEDSSIYLCSVGEYSLNTEAFFGQGTRLTVV.